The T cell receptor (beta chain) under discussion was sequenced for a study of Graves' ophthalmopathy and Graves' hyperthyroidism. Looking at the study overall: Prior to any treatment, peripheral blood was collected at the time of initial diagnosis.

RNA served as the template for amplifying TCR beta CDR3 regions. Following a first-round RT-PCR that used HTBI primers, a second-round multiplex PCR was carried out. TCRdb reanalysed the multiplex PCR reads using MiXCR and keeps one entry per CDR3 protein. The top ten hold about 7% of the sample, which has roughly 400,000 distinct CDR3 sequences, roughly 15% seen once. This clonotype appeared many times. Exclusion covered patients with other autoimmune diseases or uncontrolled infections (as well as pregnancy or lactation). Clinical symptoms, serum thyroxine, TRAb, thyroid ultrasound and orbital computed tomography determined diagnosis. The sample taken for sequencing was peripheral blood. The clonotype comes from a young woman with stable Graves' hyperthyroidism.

The CDR3 DNA is TGTGCCAGCAGTGAAGGATTATTTACTGAAGCTTTCTTT. Its translation: CASSEGLFTEAFF. The chain links TRBV6-1 to TRBJ1-1; D not resolved. The V end lost 1 base, the J end lost 5 bases, and 8 bases lay between the germline ends. Germline lookup yields CDR1 MNHNS and CDR2 SASEGT. The CDR3 covers 13 residues.